Below, 16 T cell receptor beta chains from the same sample are listed, as sequenced in a study of blood T cell repertoires in COVID-19. Method: immunoSEQ multiplex PCR; TCRdb's copy keeps in-frame clones and lacks some. The profile shows 400,000 to 500,000 clones, about 88% of them singletons. Sequenced: PBMCs or T cells enriched from blood (not recorded which). The receptors shown here come from a woman between 18 and 29 years old who had been exposed to COVID-19.

The chain employs TRBV7-9 and TRBJ2-1; no clear D gene. This CDR3 is built from 16 residues. The germline V gene encodes CDR1 SEHNR and CDR2 FQNEAQ (reference sequence). Trimming cost V 5 bases and J 2 bases, with 16 bases left between them. In DNA form, the CDR3 reads TGTGCCAGCAGCGCCGTATCCGCGTCGGCCTACAATGAGCAGTTCTTC. This gives the protein CASSAVSASAYNEQFF.

This clone was recorded many times. The chain employs TRBV6-9 and TRBJ2-6; no reliable D call. CDR1 is MNHGY, CDR2 SVAAGI, per germline. Trimming stripped 7 bases from V and 4 bases from J, with 8 bases between. The CDR3 extends over 13 amino acids. The CDR3 region is CASTRPGANVLTF. CDR3 bases: TGTGCCAGCACCAGGCCGGGGGCCAACGTCCTGACTTTC.

This chain uses TRBV14 with TRBJ2-5; 9 nucleotides line up with TRBD2. The CDR3 has 16 residues. The germline V gene has CDR1 SGHDN and CDR2 FVKESK. V lost 4 bases to trimming and J lost 4 bases; unmatched junction nucleotides: 10. CDR3 protein: CASSPRNLAGVETQYF. The CDR3 DNA follows: TGTGCCAGCAGCCCCCGAAACTTAGCGGGAGTAGAGACCCAGTACTTC. Complete variable domain (other parts from reference TRBV14 and TRBJ2-5): EAGVTQFPSHSVIEKGQTVTLRCDPISGHDNLYWYRRVMGKEIKFLLHFVKESKQDESGMPNNRFLAERTGGTYSTLKVQPAELEDSGVYFCASSPRNLAGVETQYFGPGTRLLVL.

The chain is built from TRBV5-1 and TRBJ1-1; TRBD1 might be the D (5 bases). Germline V gene lookup returns CDR1 SGHRS and CDR2 YFSETQ. There are 14 residues in the CDR3. Deletions cut 0 bases from V and 7 bases from J, with 13 bases between. The CDR3 nucleotides read TGCGCCAGCAGCTTGGCGGCAGGGCAGGTTGAAGCTTTCTTT. Its translation is CASSLAAGQVEAFF.

The rearrangement links TRBV29-1 to TRBJ1-2; D is possibly TRBD1 (5 bases). Germline V gene data show CDR1 as SQVTM and CDR2 as ANQGSEA. V was cut by 2 bases and J by 4 bases, with 11 bases left in between. This CDR3 has 13 residues. The CDR3 reads CSVELGEGYGYTF. DNA for the CDR3: TGCAGCGTTGAATTAGGGGAAGGCTATGGCTACACCTTC.

The chain uses TRBV6-5 and TRBJ1-1; D gene unclear. The germline V and J ends were trimmed by 4 bases and 1 base, with 10 bases remaining between them. CDR3 size: 14 residues. The germline V gene has CDR1 MNHEY and CDR2 SVGAGI. CDR3 residues: CASSSILSNTEAFF. In nucleotides, the CDR3 is TGTGCCAGCAGTTCTATACTATCGAACACTGAAGCTTTCTTT.

This chain links TRBV28 with TRBJ2-4; 8 nucleotides match TRBD1. The J segment lost 0 bases and the V segment lost 4 bases, leaving 8 bases of the junction unmatched. CDR3 length: 17 residues. Germline assignment: CDR1 MDHEN and CDR2 SYDVKM. The CDR3 DNA sequence: TGTGCCAGCAGTTCGGGACAGGCTATTCTAGCCAAAAACATTCAGTACTTC. Protein sequence: CASSSGQAILAKNIQYF.

The J gene is TRBJ1-2, the V gene TRBV6-1; 10 nucleotides align to TRBD1. Per germline, CDR1 MNHNS and CDR2 SASEGT. This CDR3 contains 18 residues. J lost 4 bases, V lost 2 bases, and 13 bases had no gene match. Written as DNA, the CDR3 is TGTGCCAGCAGTGAACCATCGCCGACAGGGGGCCGAGGCTATGGCTACACCTTC. Amino acids: CASSEPSPTGGRGYGYTF.

The chain couples TRBV7-9 to TRBJ1-2; D might be TRBD1 (6 bases). The CDR3 runs to 15 residues. Between the trimmed V and J ends, which lost 5 bases and 2 bases, there was a span of 15 bases. Germline V CDR1 and CDR2: SEHNR, FQNEAQ (reference sequence). CDR3 DNA sequence: TGTGCCAGCAGCCCCGAATTGGACAGAAACTATGGCTACACCTTC. Its translation: CASSPELDRNYGYTF.

The V gene is TRBV6-5, the J gene TRBJ1-3; D is possibly TRBD1 (6 bases). The V gene's germline CDR1 is MNHEY and CDR2 SVGAGI. With 7 bases removed from V and 7 bases from J, the gap between germline ends came to 8 bases. This CDR3 comprises 11 residues. The CDR3 DNA is TGTGCCAGCAATACAGGGAACACCATATATTTT. Translating gives CASNTGNTIYF.

The chain couples TRBV6-6 to TRBJ1-1, with D possibly TRBD1 on 6 matching bases. The germline CDR1 and CDR2 sequences are MNHNY and SVGAGI (reference sequence). V lost 7 bases and J 5 bases, leaving 17 bases between the germline ends. The CDR3 is 14 residues long. The CDR3 region is CASTWRGGETEAFF. DNA for the CDR3: TGTGCCAGCACTTGGAGAGGGGGGGAAACTGAAGCTTTCTTT.

This CDR3 reads CATQDQETQYF. The CDR3 coding sequence is TGTGCCACCCAGGATCAAGAGACCCAGTACTTC. The J gene is TRBJ2-5, the V gene TRBV18; D not resolved. Germline V lookup: CDR1 KGHSH, CDR2 LQKENI. Deletions cut 10 bases from V and 2 bases from J, with 8 bases between. The CDR3 consists of 11 residues.

This clone was recorded once. The chain is built from TRBV28 and TRBJ2-2; perhaps TRBD1 as D (5 bases). Per germline, CDR1 MDHEN and CDR2 SYDVKM. This CDR3 is 17 amino acids long. V was shortened by 1 base and J by 4 bases, with 16 bases between the two germline ends. The CDR3 DNA reads as TGTGCCAGCAGTTTATCAGGGCCCCCCACACTCACCGGGGAGCTGTTTTTT. Amino acid sequence: CASSLSGPPTLTGELFF.

The chain is built from TRBV5-1 and TRBJ1-2; tentatively, D is TRBD1 (5 bases). This CDR3 has 13 amino acids. V shed 3 bases and J shed 4 bases, with 10 bases lying between them. Germline V gene sequence: CDR1 SGHRS, CDR2 YFSETQ. The DNA of the CDR3 is TGCGCCAGCAGCTACTCAGGGCCCTATGGCTACACCTTC. Its translation: CASSYSGPYGYTF.

The sample holds many counts of this clone. J is TRBJ2-7 and V is TRBV24-1; 9 bases are shared with TRBD1. V shed 9 bases and J 0 bases; nucleotides not matched to a gene: 2. The CDR3 runs to 13 residues. Germline V gives CDR1 KGHDR, CDR2 SFDVKD. The CDR3 region is CATGTGTSYEQYF. Here the CDR3 DNA reads TGTGCCACCGGGACAGGGACCTCCTACGAGCAGTACTTC.

This clone was recorded a few times. The chain recombines TRBV19 with TRBJ2-7; 11 bases line up with TRBD1. In germline, CDR1 is LNHDA, CDR2 SQIVND (reference sequence). V shed 5 bases, J shed 6 bases, and the junction held 6 bases outside the gene matches. There are 14 residues in the CDR3. CDR3 residues: CASSLGQGGSEQYF. The CDR3 DNA sequence: TGTGCCAGTAGTTTGGGACAGGGGGGGAGCGAGCAGTACTTC.